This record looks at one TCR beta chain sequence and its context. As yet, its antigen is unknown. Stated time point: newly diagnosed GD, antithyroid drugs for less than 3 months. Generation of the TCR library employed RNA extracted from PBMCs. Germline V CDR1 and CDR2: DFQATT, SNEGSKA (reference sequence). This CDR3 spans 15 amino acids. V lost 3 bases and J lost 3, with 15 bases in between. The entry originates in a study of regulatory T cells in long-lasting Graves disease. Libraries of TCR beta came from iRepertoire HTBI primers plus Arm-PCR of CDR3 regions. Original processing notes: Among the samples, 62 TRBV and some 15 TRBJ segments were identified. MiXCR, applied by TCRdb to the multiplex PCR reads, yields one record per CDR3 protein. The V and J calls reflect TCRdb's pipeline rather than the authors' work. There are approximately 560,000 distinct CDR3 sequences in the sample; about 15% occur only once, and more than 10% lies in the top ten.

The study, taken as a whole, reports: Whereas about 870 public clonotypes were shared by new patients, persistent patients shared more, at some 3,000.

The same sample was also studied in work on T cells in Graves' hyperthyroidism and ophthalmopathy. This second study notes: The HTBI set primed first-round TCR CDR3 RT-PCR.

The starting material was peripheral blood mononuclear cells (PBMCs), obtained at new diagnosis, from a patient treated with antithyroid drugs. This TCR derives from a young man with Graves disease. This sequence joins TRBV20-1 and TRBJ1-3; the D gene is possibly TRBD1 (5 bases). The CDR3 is CSARAGTTIGNTIYF. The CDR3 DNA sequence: TGCAGTGCTAGGGCAGGGACGACCATTGGAAACACCATATATTTT.